These 6 T cell receptor beta chains were all obtained from the same sample, sequenced in a study of CD8 T cells in Susac syndrome. Random hexamers served to reverse transcribe roughly 0.5 to 1 ug RNA. TCRdb reanalysed the immunoSEQ multiplex PCR reads using MiXCR and keeps one entry per CDR3 protein. Of 170,000 or so distinct CDR3 sequences in the sample, approximately 93% were seen once. The sequencing sample was made of CD4+ T cells from PBMCs. The receptors here all came from a human donor with multiple sclerosis.

The CDR3: CASSLSGLAAVSGANVLTF. Here the CDR3 DNA reads TGTGCCAGCAGTTTATCAGGGCTAGCGGCTGTATCTGGGGCCAACGTCCTGACTTTC. The chain has TRBV27 and TRBJ2-6, with TRBD2 matching 7 bases. Germline CDR1 MNHEY, CDR2 SMNVEV (reference sequence). The junction had 9 bases not matched to a gene; V was cut back by 0 bases and J by 1 base. There are 19 residues in the CDR3. Looking up the rest from reference TRBV27 and TRBJ2-6 gives the full variable domain: EAQVTQNPRYLITVTGKKLTVTCSQNMNHEYMSWYRQDPGLGLRQIYYSMNVEVTDKGDVPEGYKVSRKEKRNFPLILESPSPNQTSLYFCASSLSGLAAVSGANVLTFGAGSRLTVL.

J is TRBJ1-3 and V is TRBV15; D is unclear. The CDR3 consists of 15 residues. Germline-derived CDR1 and CDR2 are LNHNV and YYDKDF (reference sequence). Trimming took off 0 bases at V and 0 bases at J, with 6 bases between the two ends. CDR3 residues: CATSRDSGSGNTIYF. The CDR3 DNA sequence: TGTGCCACCAGCAGAGATTCAGGCTCTGGAAACACCATATATTTT.

V usage is TRBV28 and J usage is TRBJ2-7, with TRBD1 matching over 8 bases. CDR1 is MDHEN and CDR2 is SYDVKM in the germline V gene. Trimming removed 7 bases from V and 2 bases from J; junction bases left unmatched: 7. The CDR3 has 14 residues. CDR3 DNA: TGTGCCAGCATCCCTGGGGACAGGACCTACGAGCAGTACTTC. Translation gives CASIPGDRTYEQYF. Using reference TRBV28 and TRBJ2-7 for the parts outside the CDR3, the full variable domain is DVKVTQSSRYLVKRTGEKVFLECVQDMDHENMFWYRQDPGLGLRLIYFSYDVKMKEKGDIPEGYSVSREKKERFSLILESASTNQTSMYLCASIPGDRTYEQYFGPGTRLTVT.

V gene TRBV7-9 combines with J gene TRBJ2-3; 7 nucleotides match TRBD1. The V segment lost 5 bases and the J segment 3 bases; nucleotides outside the gene matches: 8. Germline loops: CDR1 SEHNR, CDR2 FQNEAQ (reference sequence). This CDR3 contains 15 residues. CDR3 sequence (DNA): TGTGCCAGCAGCCACCCGGGACAGCCTACAGATACGCAGTATTTT. Protein: CASSHPGQPTDTQYF.

J is TRBJ1-4 and V is TRBV12-3 or TRBV12-4; D ambiguous. V lost 2 bases and J 4 bases, leaving 8 bases between the germline ends. The length of the CDR3 is 14 residues. The CDR3 region is CASSLRAVNEKLFF. CDR3 nucleotides: TGTGCCAGCAGTTTACGGGCCGTTAATGAAAAACTGTTTTTT.

This chain uses TRBV12-3 or TRBV12-4 with TRBJ2-4; D is possibly TRBD1 or TRBD2 (5 bases each). The CDR3 extends over 15 amino acids. V lost 5 bases to trimming and J lost 11 bases, with 22 bases between them. The CDR3 coding sequence is TGTGCCAGCAGTCCCTCTTCCGGGGCAGGACGCCTTCAGTACTTC. This gives the protein CASSPSSGAGRLQYF.